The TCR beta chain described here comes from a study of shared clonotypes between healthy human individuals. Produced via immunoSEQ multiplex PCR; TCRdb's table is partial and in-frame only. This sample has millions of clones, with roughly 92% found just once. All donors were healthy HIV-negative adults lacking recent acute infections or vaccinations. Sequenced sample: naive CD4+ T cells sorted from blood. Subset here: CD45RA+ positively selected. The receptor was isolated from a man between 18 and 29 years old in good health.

This CDR3 reads CASSPRTGGGPGDTQYF. The DNA of the CDR3 is TGTGCCAGTAGTCCCCGGACTGGGGGAGGGCCTGGGGATACGCAGTATTTT. The chain carries TRBV19 and TRBJ2-3, with TRBD2 matching 7 bases. The CDR3 contains 17 residues. V shed 5 bases and J 6 bases; nucleotides not matched to a gene: 17. Germline CDR1 reads LNHDA; CDR2 reads SQIVND (reference sequence).